This T cell receptor (beta chain) emerged from a study of PD-1 blockade in classical Hodgkin lymphoma. Clones were read by immunoSEQ multiplex PCR, and TCRdb kept only the in-frame ones, dropping some. The data hold 15,000 to 20,000 clones, with approximately 90% observed a single time. Study-wide findings and caveats: The study reported lower baseline TCR diversity in newly diagnosed patients than in healthy donors. Repertoire differences lack defined causes, possibly disease activity or prior therapy.

A remark on this clone: Antigen: not known.

This sample's time point: newly diagnosed, previously untreated cHL patient sample. Untreated, newly diagnosed classical Hodgkin lymphoma PBMCs were used for comparison. Sample: peripheral blood mononuclear cells (PBMCs). This receptor was identified in a human donor with classical Hodgkin lymphoma.

The CDR3 sequence: CASSVAGEPPQHF. CDR3 DNA sequence: TGTGCCAGCAGCGTAGCGGGGGAACCGCCCCAGCATTTT. The chain couples TRBV9 to TRBJ1-5; possibly TRBD1 for D (5 bases). The CDR3 runs to 13 residues. The V end was cut by 0 bases, the J end by 9 bases, with 10 bases between. Germline V gene lookup returns CDR1 SGDLS and CDR2 YYNGEE.